This TCR beta chain was identified during a study of vaccination effects on CD4 cells after COVID-19. About the research overall: Post-vaccine sample collection fell at a median of 72 days after the second dose.

Before sequencing, viral peptide pools were used by the ViraFEST assay to expand antigen-specific CD4+ T cells. Subsequent to a culture period of more than 9 days, CD4+ T cells were isolated. Vaccine administered to participants consisted of two doses of either BNT162b2 or mRNA-1273. Vaccinated participants had no history of SARS-CoV-2 infection and tested negative for nucleocapsid antibodies. Measured with immunoSEQ multiplex PCR; TCRdb has only the in-frame clones, and not every one. The data contain about 28,000 clones, less than 85% of them singletons. Study-level findings and limits: The study found marked clonal contraction of infection- and vaccine-induced clones late after vaccination.

The ends lost 4 bases at V and 2 bases at J; junction bases unmatched: 2. From germline, CDR1 is SGHRS and CDR2 YFSETQ. The CDR3 contains 14 residues. Of note for this clone: Its antigen is as yet unknown.

The material was CD4+ T cells from PBMCs cultured with HCoV-NL63 spike peptides, obtained after COVID-19 vaccination. The chain has TRBV5-1 and TRBJ2-7, with 11 bases fitting TRBD2. This receptor was identified in a human donor who received a COVID-19 vaccine. CDR3 sequence reads: CASSTSGSAYEQYF. CDR3 bases: TGCGCCAGCAGCACTAGCGGGAGTGCCTACGAGCAGTACTTC.